Each of the 22 T cell receptor beta chains below was sequenced from the same sample in a study of T-cell reconstitution after alpha-beta-depleted transplantation in children. A TCRbeta library incorporating unique molecular identifiers was prepared. TCRdb re-derived calls from the PCR reads in MiXCR, one entry per CDR3 protein. The repertoire holds roughly 120,000 distinct CDR3 sequences, with under 25% as singletons. Material: PBMCs, mostly from graft donor cells, obtained 180 days after TCRalphabeta/CD19-depleted stem cell transplant. The source is a male patient under 10 years old who had a stem cell transplant for chronic granulomatous disease, so the T cells may come from the graft donor.

The chain is built from TRBV12-3 or TRBV12-4 and TRBJ1-1, with TRBD1 matching 8 bases. The CDR3 is made up of 17 amino acids. V was pared by 2 bases and J by 0 bases, with 8 bases of the junction left unmatched. The CDR3 reads CASSLLAGGGMNTEAFF. The CDR3 DNA is TGTGCCAGCAGTTTACTGGCAGGGGGCGGCATGAACACTGAAGCTTTCTTT.

The rearrangement joins TRBV25-1 to TRBJ1-1, with 8 positions matching TRBD1. In germline, CDR1 is MGHDK, CDR2 SYGVNS. V lost 1 base, J lost 5 bases, and 6 bases stayed unmatched. The CDR3 is made up of 15 amino acids. DNA for the CDR3: TGTGCCAGCAGTGAATGGGGCAGGGGGCGAACTGAAGCTTTCTTT. It is translated as CASSEWGRGRTEAFF.

The chain has TRBV12-3 or TRBV12-4 and TRBJ1-6, with 7 positions matching TRBD1. The CDR3 is 14 amino acids. The V and J ends lost 4 bases and 7 bases, in that order; junction bases with no gene match: 4. The chain's CDR3 is CASSWGQLNSPLHF. DNA of the CDR3: TGTGCCAGCAGTTGGGGACAGCTCAATTCACCCCTCCACTTT.

The genes are TRBV6-1 and TRBJ1-5; tentatively, D is TRBD1 (5 bases). Trimming took off 2 bases at V and 3 bases at J, with 8 bases between the two ends. The germline V gene encodes CDR1 MNHNS and CDR2 SASEGT. The CDR3 has 14 amino acids. The CDR3 sequence: CASSEIRVNQPQHF. The CDR3 DNA is TGTGCCAGCAGTGAAATCAGGGTCAATCAGCCCCAGCATTTT.

The sample holds a few counts of this clonotype. J is TRBJ2-1 and V is TRBV4-3; 8 bases match TRBD2. This CDR3 spans 16 amino acids. Trimming cost V 4 bases and J 4 bases; bases outside gene matches: 9. Germline V gene lookup returns CDR1 LGHNA and CDR2 YSLEER. The CDR3 here is CASSLAGTSPYNEQFF. The CDR3 DNA reads as TGCGCCAGCAGCCTTGCCGGGACTAGTCCTTACAATGAGCAGTTCTTC.

The rearrangement links TRBV28 to TRBJ2-1, with TRBD2 matching over 11 bases. The CDR3 has 12 amino acids. The germline V gene has CDR1 MDHEN and CDR2 SYDVKM. V trimming: 4 bases; J trimming: 14 bases; junction bases outside the gene matches: 4. The CDR3 coding sequence is TGTGCCAGCAGTTCAACTAGCGGGAGTAAGTTCTTC. Its translation: CASSSTSGSKFF.

By sample share, this clonotype is medium-sized (0.01 to 0.1%). The V and J genes are TRBV20-1 and TRBJ1-1; tentative D call: TRBD1 (5 bases). CDR3 size: 13 residues. V gave up 7 bases and J gave up 4 bases, with 16 bases separating them. The germline gives CDR1 DFQATT, CDR2 SNEGSKA (reference sequence). The CDR3 protein is CSGGSPGGTEAFF. CDR3 DNA: TGCAGTGGGGGGTCCCCTGGGGGCACTGAAGCTTTCTTT.

The rearrangement joins TRBV5-1 to TRBJ2-6; D gene unclear. CDR3 length equals 15 residues. With 4 bases removed from V and 0 bases from J, the gap between germline ends came to 8 bases. CDR1 is SGHRS and CDR2 is YFSETQ in the germline V gene. CDR3 DNA: TGCGCCAGCAGCACTGCTACCTCTGGGGCCAACGTCCTGACTTTC. Its protein product is CASSTATSGANVLTF.

The chain links TRBV25-1 to TRBJ2-7; TRBD1 matches 11 bases. Unmatched junction bases numbered 7, after V lost 4 bases and J lost 2 bases. This CDR3 region has 16 residues. Germline-derived CDR1 and CDR2 are MGHDK and SYGVNS. The CDR3 region is CASSARTGGPPYEQYF. CDR3 in DNA: TGTGCCAGCAGTGCCCGGACAGGGGGCCCGCCCTACGAGCAGTACTTC.

A few counts support this clonotype. This sequence joins TRBV9 and TRBJ2-1; 13 bases fit TRBD2. The ends lost 3 bases at V and 4 bases at J; junction bases unmatched: 7. This CDR3 region has 17 residues. Germline CDR1 and CDR2: SGDLS and YYNGEE. This CDR3 is CASSGRLAGGGYNEQFF. CDR3 bases: TGTGCCAGCAGCGGCCGACTAGCGGGAGGTGGTTACAATGAGCAGTTCTTC.

This clonotype was recorded only once. The V call is TRBV2, the J call TRBJ2-1, with 8 nucleotides matching TRBD1. The V and J ends lost 5 bases and 7 bases, in that order; junction bases with no gene match: 13. In germline, CDR1 is SNHLY, CDR2 FYNNEI. The CDR3 has 16 amino acids. The CDR3 spells CASSQDGTGLWNEQFF. CDR3 DNA: TGTGCCAGCAGTCAAGACGGGACAGGCTTATGGAATGAGCAGTTCTTC.

The V and J genes are TRBV10-1 and TRBJ2-7; D uncertain. Germline lookup yields CDR1 WNHNN and CDR2 SYGVQD (reference sequence). The CDR3 runs to 13 residues. V was clipped by 1 base and J by 8 bases, with 12 bases between them. Written as DNA, the CDR3 is TGCGCCAGCAGTGAGTTAGGCGGCTCGAAGCAGTACTTC. It yields the protein CASSELGGSKQYF.

This clonotype was recorded many times. V is TRBV15 and J is TRBJ2-4, with a possible D match to TRBD2 (6 bases). CDR3 length: 14 amino acids. Germline V gene lookup returns CDR1 LNHNV and CDR2 YYDKDF (reference sequence). Between the trimmed V and J ends, which lost 2 bases and 8 bases, there was a span of 13 bases. This CDR3 is CATSRSRDLYIQYF. The DNA for the CDR3 is TGTGCCACCAGCAGAAGCCGGGACTTGTACATTCAGTACTTC.

This clonotype was counted between two and nine times. V usage is TRBV4-3 and J usage is TRBJ2-7; D tentatively reads TRBD1 or TRBD2 (6 bases each). V lost 0 bases and J lost 3, with 12 bases in between. This CDR3 has 15 amino acids. CDR1 is LGHNA and CDR2 is YSLEER in the germline V gene. CDR3 region: CASSQDRRGIYEQYF. For the CDR3, the DNA is TGCGCCAGCAGCCAAGATCGGAGGGGGATCTACGAGCAGTACTTC.

The J gene is TRBJ2-1, the V gene TRBV5-1; TRBD2 matches at 13 bases. Losses at the gene ends were 6 bases for V and 5 bases for J; bases not matched to a gene: 11. The germline V gene has CDR1 SGHRS and CDR2 YFSETQ. The CDR3 runs to 17 residues. CDR3 amino acids: CASTLGLAGVTNNEQFF. The CDR3 coding sequence is TGCGCCAGCACTCTCGGACTAGCGGGGGTTACGAACAATGAGCAGTTCTTC.

In nucleotides, the CDR3 is TGTGCCAGCAGCCCAGGATTGCGCTATAGAGAGACCCAGTACTTC. It yields the protein CASSPGLRYRETQYF. The chain couples TRBV14 to TRBJ2-5; D is ambiguous. The CDR3 covers 15 residues. Trimming shortened V by 4 bases and J by 4 bases, and 16 bases separated the two germline ends. CDR1 SGHDN and CDR2 FVKESK come from the germline V gene.

The genes are TRBV27 and TRBJ2-4, with D perhaps TRBD1 (7 bases). The CDR3 extends over 14 amino acids. V was pared by 3 bases and J by 6 bases, with 12 bases between. Germline V lookup: CDR1 MNHEY, CDR2 SMNVEV (reference sequence). Here the CDR3 reads CASSLLQGGNIQYF. CDR3 in DNA: TGTGCCAGCAGTTTGCTGCAGGGGGGAAACATTCAGTACTTC.

In this sample, this clonotype turned up a few times. The chain carries TRBV4-2 and TRBJ2-3, with TRBD2 matching over 9 bases. The germline CDR1 and CDR2 sequences are LGHNA and YNFKEQ. V dropped 4 bases and J dropped 2; count of bases not matched to a gene: 10. This CDR3 comprises 17 residues. For the CDR3, the DNA is TGTGCCAGCAGCCCACATCAGCGGGAGGAGCACACAGATACGCAGTATTTT. Translated, it gives CASSPHQREEHTDTQYF.

V and J are TRBV15 and TRBJ2-5; no clear D gene. The germline V gene has CDR1 LNHNV and CDR2 YYDKDF (reference sequence). V lost 1 base, J lost 2 bases, and 11 bases lay in between. The CDR3 consists of 15 residues. CDR3 bases: TGTGCCACCAGCAGAGGCAACGGAGTTCAAGAGACCCAGTACTTC. Protein product: CATSRGNGVQETQYF.

This clonotype was seen at least ten times. This chain joins TRBV20-1 and TRBJ1-2; D uncertain. This CDR3 spans 11 amino acids. Germline lookup yields CDR1 DFQATT and CDR2 SNEGSKA (reference sequence). Trimming shortened V by 3 bases and J by 10 bases, and 12 bases separated the two germline ends. CDR3 bases: TGCAGTGCTAGGTATCCGGGGAACTACACCTTC. This encodes CSARYPGNYTF.

The J gene is TRBJ2-3, the V gene TRBV12-3 or TRBV12-4, with 14 nucleotides matching TRBD2. V gave up 1 base and J gave up 3 bases; unmatched junction bases: 6. The CDR3 is 18 residues long. The CDR3 reads CASSLGFRLAGGTDTQYF. The CDR3 DNA sequence: TGTGCCAGCAGTTTAGGTTTTCGACTAGCGGGAGGGACAGATACGCAGTATTTT.

The sample holds many counts of this clonotype. The chain links TRBV20-1 to TRBJ2-7, with TRBD2 matching over 9 bases. CDR1 is DFQATT, CDR2 SNEGSKA, per germline (reference sequence). The J segment lost 4 bases and the V segment lost 0 bases, leaving 7 bases of the junction unmatched. The CDR3 runs to 15 residues. The CDR3 reads CSAREQTSGRYEQYF. The CDR3 DNA is TGCAGTGCTAGAGAGCAGACTAGCGGACGTTACGAGCAGTACTTC.